This T cell receptor (beta chain) was sequenced in a study of T-cell reconstitution after alpha-beta-depleted transplantation in children. Study conclusions and caveats: Newly generated T cells supplied most T-cell counts and diversity one year post-transplant. Reportedly, roughly two months post-transplant, alpha-beta T cells arose from several hundred expanded graft clones. It was surviving recipient T cells and thymic progenitors that gave some patients high TCRbeta diversity at day 60.

During its preparation, the TCRbeta library received unique molecular identifiers. One entry per CDR3 protein, called by TCRdb with MiXCR from the PCR reads. The repertoire holds about 300,000 distinct CDR3 sequences, with approximately 7.3% as singletons. This clonotype was counted a few times. The antigen is unknown. Germline V lookup: CDR1 GTSNPN, CDR2 SVGIG (reference sequence). V was pared by 3 bases and J by 2 bases, with 17 bases between. This CDR3 is built from 15 residues. The specimen was peripheral blood, collected 360 days after TCRalphabeta/CD19-depleted stem cell transplant. The receptor was derived from a female patient under 10 years old who had a stem cell transplant for Fanconi anemia, so the T cells may come from the graft donor. The chain carries TRBV30 and TRBJ2-7, with D possibly matching TRBD1 (6 bases). CDR3 amino acids: CAWSQGPQVAYEQYF. The CDR3, as DNA: TGTGCCTGGAGCCAGGGGCCGCAGGTGGCCTACGAGCAGTACTTC.